These 27 T cell receptor beta chains share one sample of origin, sequenced in a study of patients and donors after allogeneic stem cell transplantation. In TCRdb, the RT-PCR reads were re-called with MiXCR into one record per CDR3 protein. The sample lists 150,000 to 200,000 distinct CDR3 sequences; approximately 31% were seen once. Sequenced material: blood, either unsorted or a sorted T cell fraction (not recorded which). The receptors originated from a human donor who was either an allogeneic HSCT recipient or a stem cell or donor lymphocyte infusion donor (not recorded which). It is not recorded whose cells these are; they may come from a transplant donor.

The CDR3 DNA reads TGTGCCAGCAGCCGAGCGGACAGGGGGCTGGGGGAGCTGTTTTTT. Amino acids: CASSRADRGLGELFF. The rearrangement uses TRBV28 and TRBJ2-2, with 11 bases fitting TRBD1. CDR3 length: 15 residues. Germline V gene lookup returns CDR1 MDHEN and CDR2 SYDVKM. The V segment lost 6 bases and the J segment 8 bases; nucleotides outside the gene matches: 8.

In its sample, this clonotype was seen many times. The chain is built from TRBV12-3 or TRBV12-4 and TRBJ2-4; no definite D call. Trimming stripped 6 bases from V and 7 bases from J, with 7 bases between. This CDR3 is 11 amino acids long. CDR3 protein: CASSPSNIQYF. CDR3 coding DNA: TGTGCCAGCAGCCCCTCCAACATTCAGTACTTC.

The chain uses TRBV11-2 and TRBJ2-1; possibly TRBD2 for D (6 bases). The CDR3 loop spans 15 amino acids. Deletions cut 0 bases from V and 6 bases from J, with 12 bases between. Germline CDR1 SGHAT, CDR2 FQNNGV. The CDR3 protein is CASSLDPTSSNEQFF. CDR3 DNA: TGTGCCAGCAGCTTAGATCCTACTAGCAGCAATGAGCAGTTCTTC. Full variable domain (missing parts from reference TRBV11-2 and TRBJ2-1): EAGVAQSPRYKIIEKRQSVAFWCNPISGHATLYWYQQILGQGPKLLIQFQNNGVVDDSQLPKDRFSAERLKGVDSTLKIQPAKLEDSAVYLCASSLDPTSSNEQFFGPGTRLTVL.

There are a few counts of this clonotype. This rearrangement joins TRBV5-5 to TRBJ2-3, with unresolved D. The CDR3 totals 13 residues. Trimming took 1 base from V and 2 from J, leaving 5 bases between them. In germline, CDR1 is SGHKS, CDR2 YYEKEE (reference sequence). The CDR3 here is CASSLRLTDTQYF. The CDR3 DNA reads as TGTGCCAGCAGCTTGCGCCTCACAGATACGCAGTATTTT.

The rearrangement uses TRBV6-2 or TRBV6-3 and TRBJ2-7; unclear D gene. This CDR3 comprises 11 residues. Trimming shortened V by 6 bases and J by 6 bases, and 9 bases separated the two germline ends. The germline gives CDR1 MNHEY, CDR2 SVGEGT. This chain's CDR3 is CASSQVFEQYF. DNA of the CDR3: TGTGCCAGCAGCCAGGTTTTCGAGCAGTACTTC.

This sequence joins TRBV20-1 and TRBJ2-7, with TRBD2 matching over 12 bases. Germline V CDR1 and CDR2: DFQATT, SNEGSKA (reference sequence). J gave up 4 bases and V 1 base, and 5 bases lay outside the gene matches. This CDR3 has 15 amino acids. The CDR3 sequence: CSARATSGRYYEQYF. The DNA of the CDR3 is TGCAGTGCTAGAGCGACTAGCGGGAGATATTACGAGCAGTACTTC.

The chain couples TRBV9 to TRBJ2-1; D remains ambiguous. This CDR3 is built from 14 residues. V was pared by 4 bases and J by 6 bases, with 14 bases between. Germline-derived CDR1 and CDR2 are SGDLS and YYNGEE. This CDR3 reads CASSPVVSLNEQFF. The CDR3 DNA reads as TGTGCCAGCAGCCCAGTGGTCTCTCTCAATGAGCAGTTCTTC.

This clonotype was seen a handful of times. The CDR3 DNA reads as TGCGCCAGCAGCTCCGGACCGGGACTAGCAACCGGGGCCAACGTCCTGACTTTC. This gives the protein CASSSGPGLATGANVLTF. This rearrangement joins TRBV5-1 to TRBJ2-6, with 9 nucleotides matching TRBD2. The trim removed 3 bases at V and 4 bases at J, leaving 11 bases unmatched. Germline lookup yields CDR1 SGHRS and CDR2 YFSETQ. The CDR3 has 18 residues.

This clonotype appeared once. This chain joins TRBV4-1 and TRBJ2-1, with D perhaps TRBD2 (6 bases). V lost 4 bases to trimming and J lost 3 bases, with 13 bases between them. The CDR3 is 15 amino acids. Germline loops: CDR1 MGHRA, CDR2 YSYEKL. The CDR3 reads CASSPSGLGYNEQFF. The DNA for the CDR3 is TGCGCCAGCAGCCCGAGCGGGCTAGGCTACAATGAGCAGTTCTTC.

In this sample, this clonotype turned up a few times. The chain combines TRBV28 with TRBJ2-1, with 7 bases identical to TRBD1. Trimming removed 3 bases from V and 9 bases from J; junction bases left unmatched: 5. Looked up from germline, CDR1 is MDHEN and CDR2 is SYDVKM. The CDR3 is 13 residues long. Here the CDR3 DNA reads TGTGCCAGCAGTTTGGGACAGTGGGCTGAGCAGTTCTTC. It translates to CASSLGQWAEQFF.

This chain uses TRBV2 with TRBJ2-2, with D hard to call. Germline CDR1 is SNHLY and CDR2 is FYNNEI. The CDR3 has 10 amino acids. V lost 6 bases and J lost 8, with 4 bases in between. The CDR3 spells CASRLGELFF. In DNA form, the CDR3 reads TGTGCCAGCAGATTAGGGGAGCTGTTTTTT.

This chain connects TRBV7-6 to TRBJ2-3; TRBD1 aligns across 8 bases. CDR3 size: 15 residues. Per the germline V gene, CDR1 is SGHVS and CDR2 is FNYEAQ. J lost 2 bases, V lost 5 bases, and 6 bases had no gene match. The CDR3 sequence: CASSPTGVVTDTQYF. CDR3 sequence (DNA): TGTGCCAGCAGCCCGACAGGGGTCGTCACAGATACGCAGTATTTT.

The chain has TRBV12-3 or TRBV12-4 and TRBJ1-5; the D is unclear. CDR3 length equals 14 residues. Trimming stripped 7 bases from V and 0 bases from J, with 10 bases between. The CDR3 DNA reads TGTGCCAGCACAAACAGCAATAGCAATCAGCCCCAGCATTTT. Its translation is CASTNSNSNQPQHF.

In DNA form, the CDR3 reads TGTGCCAGCAGCCCGGGGACAGGGGGCTCCTACAATGAGCAGTTCTTC. This gives the protein CASSPGTGGSYNEQFF. J is TRBJ2-1 and V is TRBV7-9; 11 bases map to TRBD1. There are 16 residues in the CDR3. The junction had 3 bases not matched to a gene; V was cut back by 5 bases and J by 0 bases. The germline V gene encodes CDR1 SEHNR and CDR2 FQNEAQ (reference sequence).

The chain recombines TRBV7-9 with TRBJ1-1; 12 bases are shared with TRBD1. Unmatched junction bases numbered 8, after V lost 5 bases and J lost 4 bases. Germline V lookup: CDR1 SEHNR, CDR2 FQNEAQ (reference sequence). The CDR3 covers 16 residues. CDR3 in amino acids: CASSGTGGKVCTEAFF. CDR3 nucleotides: TGTGCCAGCAGCGGGACAGGGGGCAAGGTGTGCACTGAAGCTTTCTTT.

The CDR3 nucleotides are TGCAGTGCCGCGGAGAGCCCGCTCTACAATGAGCAGTTCTTC. Encoded protein: CSAAESPLYNEQFF. The chain is built from TRBV20-1 and TRBJ2-1; D not certain. The CDR3 has 14 residues. Per the germline V gene, CDR1 is DFQATT and CDR2 is SNEGSKA (reference sequence). Deletions cut 6 bases from V and 3 bases from J, with 15 bases between.

The rearrangement joins TRBV28 to TRBJ2-2; D remains ambiguous. This CDR3 has 11 amino acids. Trimming took off 6 bases at V and 6 bases at J, with 5 bases between the two ends. Germline V CDR1 and CDR2: MDHEN, SYDVKM. This CDR3 is CASRVSGELFF. As DNA, the CDR3 is TGTGCCAGCAGGGTTTCCGGGGAGCTGTTTTTT.

The genes are TRBV5-1 and TRBJ2-1; possible D gene TRBD2, 5 bases. Looked up from germline, CDR1 is SGHRS and CDR2 is YFSETQ. The V end lost 0 bases, the J end lost 3 bases, and 13 bases lay between the germline ends. The CDR3 extends over 16 amino acids. This CDR3 reads CASSLGLAVDYNEQFF. CDR3 sequence (DNA): TGCGCCAGCAGCTTGGGGCTAGCCGTTGACTACAATGAGCAGTTCTTC.

This clonotype was observed a handful of times. The chain carries TRBV12-3 or TRBV12-4 and TRBJ2-4; the D is unclear. Trimming stripped 3 bases from V and 0 bases from J, with 6 bases between. The CDR3 spans 14 residues. CDR3 residues: CASSFQLAKNIQYF. CDR3 bases: TGTGCCAGCAGTTTTCAGTTAGCCAAAAACATTCAGTACTTC.

The chain is built from TRBV9 and TRBJ2-7, with 9 bases identical to TRBD2. Germline CDR1 is SGDLS and CDR2 is YYNGEE. Germline trimming cut 0 bases from V and 9 bases from J; bases unmatched to any gene: 7. The CDR3 totals 14 residues. The CDR3 loop reads CASSVDLAGTLQYF. CDR3 DNA: TGTGCCAGCAGCGTAGATCTAGCGGGAACCCTGCAGTACTTC.

This clonotype has a handful of counts. The J gene is TRBJ2-5, the V gene TRBV29-1; 8 positions agree with TRBD1. Germline CDR1 is SQVTM and CDR2 is ANQGSEA. CDR3 size: 12 residues. The CDR3 DNA reads as TGCGGCGGACAGGGAATTCAAGAGACCCAGTACTTC. The encoded protein is CGGQGIQETQYF.

This clonotype was counted ten times or more. The chain combines TRBV7-9 with TRBJ1-2; 8 positions match TRBD1. Per the germline V gene, CDR1 is SEHNR and CDR2 is FQNEAQ (reference sequence). The junction had 4 bases not matched to a gene; V was cut back by 5 bases and J by 8 bases. The CDR3 sequence is 12 residues long. CDR3 region: CASSDRGYGYTF. The CDR3 DNA reads as TGTGCCAGCAGCGACAGGGGCTACGGCTACACCTTC.

This clonotype was observed a handful of times. V and J are TRBV19 and TRBJ1-5, with D unclear. CDR3 length: 12 amino acids. Germline CDR1 reads LNHDA; CDR2 reads SQIVND (reference sequence). The ends were cut back, 2 bases at V and 8 bases at J, with 7 bases in the middle. The CDR3 region has the DNA TGTGCCAGTAGTATAATCGGAGAGCCCCAGCATTTT. Translating gives CASSIIGEPQHF.

The chain carries TRBV7-6 and TRBJ2-2, with a possible D match to TRBD2 (6 bases). The CDR3 is 15 amino acids. The ends were cut back, 7 bases at V and 1 base at J, with 13 bases in the middle. Germline V CDR1 and CDR2: SGHVS, FNYEAQ. CDR3 coding DNA: TGTGCCAGCAACCGGGACTGGGGGAACACCGGGGAGCTGTTTTTT. This translates into CASNRDWGNTGELFF. The full variable domain, rest sourced from reference TRBV7-6 and TRBJ2-2, is GAGVSQSPRYKVTKRGQDVALRCDPISGHVSLYWYRQALGQGPEFLTYFNYEAQQDKSGLPNDRFSAERPEGSISTLTIQRTEQRDSAMYRCASNRDWGNTGELFFGEGSRLTVL.

This clonotype was detected a few times. CDR3 bases: TGCAGCGTTGAACAGGGAAACAATCAGCCCCAGCATTTT. Its protein is CSVEQGNNQPQHF. This sequence joins TRBV29-1 and TRBJ1-5, with D tentatively TRBD1 (5 bases). V shed 2 bases and J shed 3 bases, with 8 bases lying between them. Germline assignment: CDR1 SQVTM and CDR2 ANQGSEA. The CDR3 is 13 residues long.

The gene calls are TRBV6-5 and TRBJ2-5; TRBD1 is a possible D gene (6 bases). Germline V gene data show CDR1 as MNHEY and CDR2 as SVGAGI. The CDR3 consists of 15 residues. V was clipped by 1 base and J by 1 base, with 10 bases between them. CDR3 coding DNA: TGTGCCAGCAGTTACTTGAGACAGGTCCAAGAGACCCAGTACTTC. Its protein is CASSYLRQVQETQYF.

The rearrangement joins TRBV18 to TRBJ1-1; no clear D. V was trimmed by 3 bases and J by 3 bases, leaving 8 bases between them. From germline, CDR1 is KGHSH and CDR2 LQKENI. The CDR3 spans 13 residues. CDR3 nucleotide sequence: TGTGCCAGCTCACCCCTTGAGCACACTGAAGCTTTCTTT. It translates to CASSPLEHTEAFF.